The 30 T cell receptor beta chains below all came from one sample that was sequenced in a study of PD-1 blockade in mismatch repair-deficient tumors. Libraries were prepared by immunoSEQ multiplex PCR; TCRdb keeps only in-frame clonotypes and omits some of them. The sample yields about 34,000 clones, around 80% seen once. Sequenced material: PBMCs, taken roughly 6 weeks after starting pembrolizumab. Receptor source: an adult with mismatch repair-deficient cancer.

The chain employs TRBV4-2 and TRBJ2-5, with 8 positions matching TRBD2. V lost 1 base to trimming and J lost 1 base; unmatched junction nucleotides: 11. The CDR3 consists of 18 residues. The germline V gene has CDR1 LGHNA and CDR2 YNFKEQ. The CDR3 reads CASSQGGGAGGFQETQYF. The CDR3 DNA follows: TGTGCCAGCAGCCAAGGAGGGGGTGCGGGGGGATTCCAAGAGACCCAGTACTTC.

The chain combines TRBV10-3 with TRBJ2-1, with TRBD2 identical over 8 bases. The CDR3 contains 16 residues. V trimming: 5 bases; J trimming: 5 bases; junction bases outside the gene matches: 11. Germline CDR1 and CDR2: ENHRY and SYGVKD. The CDR3 region is CAISWSIAGSDNEQFF. CDR3 coding DNA: TGTGCCATCAGTTGGTCCATAGCGGGATCGGACAATGAGCAGTTCTTC.

In this sample, this clone turned up once. The V and J genes are TRBV6-1 and TRBJ2-4; D is perhaps TRBD1 (6 bases). Germline assignment: CDR1 MNHNS and CDR2 SASEGT. The CDR3 totals 13 residues. V dropped 1 base and J dropped 8 bases, with 9 bases sitting between them. The CDR3 here is CASSEGGGHIQYF. The CDR3 region has the DNA TGTGCCAGCAGTGAAGGAGGGGGTCACATTCAGTACTTC.

The chain uses TRBV2 and TRBJ2-2; possibly TRBD2 for D (5 bases). CDR3 length equals 14 residues. V lost 9 bases and J lost 3, with 14 bases in between. Per germline, CDR1 SNHLY and CDR2 FYNNEI. CDR3 in DNA: TGTGCCAGTGGGGTTTCGGGATACACCGGGGAGCTGTTTTTT. This encodes CASGVSGYTGELFF. Supplemented by reference TRBV2 and TRBJ2-2, the full variable domain reads EPEVTQTPSHQVTQMGQEVILRCVPISNHLYFYWYRQILGQKVEFLVSFYNNEISEKSEIFDDQFSVERPDGSNFTLKIRSTKLEDSAMYFCASGVSGYTGELFFGEGSRLTVL.

The rearrangement joins TRBV5-1 to TRBJ2-7, with 10 nucleotides matching TRBD2. Per germline, CDR1 SGHRS and CDR2 YFSETQ. The CDR3 has 15 amino acids. V shed 2 bases, J shed 3 bases, and the junction held 5 bases outside the gene matches. The CDR3 reads CASSFSGGAGYEQYF. DNA of the CDR3: TGCGCCAGCAGCTTCAGCGGGGGGGCGGGCTACGAGCAGTACTTC. Full variable domain (remainder filled in from reference TRBV5-1 and TRBJ2-7): KAGVTQTPRYLIKTRGQQVTLSCSPISGHRSVSWYQQTPGQGLQFLFEYFSETQRNKGNFPGRFSGRQFSNSRSEMNVSTLELGDSALYLCASSFSGGAGYEQYFGPGTRLTVT.

The chain carries TRBV6-4 and TRBJ2-1; 9 bases are a match to TRBD2. V trimming: 4 bases; J trimming: 0 bases; junction bases outside the gene matches: 10. From germline, CDR1 is MRHNA and CDR2 SNTAGT. The CDR3 sequence is 18 residues long. The CDR3 nucleotides read TGTGCCAGCAGTGGACTAGCGGACCCTCAAAACTCCTACAATGAGCAGTTCTTC. Translating it yields CASSGLADPQNSYNEQFF.

The genes are TRBV19 and TRBJ2-5, with 12 bases aligning to TRBD2. The germline CDR1 and CDR2 sequences are LNHDA and SQIVND (reference sequence). This CDR3 region has 15 residues. The V gene end was trimmed by 5 bases and the J gene end by 3 bases; junction bases not matched to a gene: 4. CDR3 nucleotide sequence: TGTGCCAGTAGTTCAAGACTAGCGGGGGAAGAGACCCAGTACTTC. Its protein is CASSSRLAGEETQYF.

The rearrangement links TRBV5-1 to TRBJ2-3; maybe TRBD1 (6 bases). Germline V gene sequence: CDR1 SGHRS, CDR2 YFSETQ. The CDR3 has 16 residues. Trimming took 3 bases from V and 0 from J, leaving 14 bases between them. DNA of the CDR3: TGCGCCAGCAGCTCCCACCCAGGGGAGAGCACAGATACGCAGTATTTT. This gives the protein CASSSHPGESTDTQYF.

V usage is TRBV19 and J usage is TRBJ2-1; D unresolved. The length of the CDR3 is 15 residues. V dropped 6 bases and J dropped 5 bases, with 17 bases sitting between them. Germline V gene sequence: CDR1 LNHDA, CDR2 SQIVND (reference sequence). CDR3 region: CASSDGFRLNNEQFF. CDR3 DNA sequence: TGTGCCAGTAGCGACGGCTTCAGGCTGAACAATGAGCAGTTCTTC.

This clone was seen a handful of times. This chain joins TRBV5-1 and TRBJ1-1, with TRBD1 matching over 7 bases. CDR1 is SGHRS and CDR2 is YFSETQ in the germline V gene. The CDR3 is made up of 14 amino acids. J lost 4 bases, V lost 4 bases, and 7 bases had no gene match. CDR3 DNA: TGCGCCAGCAGCATGGACAGGATAAGCACTGAAGCTTTCTTT. Residues: CASSMDRISTEAFF.

This clone was seen a single time. The rearrangement joins TRBV5-1 to TRBJ2-3, with 7 bases identical to TRBD2. V shed 4 bases, J shed 6 bases, and the junction held 8 bases outside the gene matches. The CDR3 consists of 14 residues. CDR1 and CDR2 from the germline V gene are SGHRS and YFSETQ. Here the CDR3 reads CASSPIAGLDTQYF. The DNA of the CDR3 is TGCGCCAGCAGCCCTATAGCGGGTCTTGATACGCAGTATTTT.

The rearrangement links TRBV18 to TRBJ2-7, with 7 bases lining up with TRBD2. This CDR3 has 15 amino acids. Unmatched junction bases numbered 12, after V lost 6 bases and J lost 4 bases. CDR1 and CDR2 from the germline V gene are KGHSH and LQKENI. The CDR3 nucleotides read TGTGCCAGCTCCAAACCGGGCAGCGGGGTATACGAGCAGTACTTC. Protein sequence: CASSKPGSGVYEQYF.

The chain recombines TRBV27 with TRBJ2-1; 11 bases line up with TRBD2. The V segment lost 5 bases and the J segment 9 bases; nucleotides outside the gene matches: 9. Germline V gives CDR1 MNHEY, CDR2 SMNVEV (reference sequence). The CDR3 totals 15 residues. Written as DNA, the CDR3 is TGTGCCAGCAGTATACTAGCGGGAGAAAGGGCTGAGCAGTTCTTC. Residues: CASSILAGERAEQFF.

The rearrangement uses TRBV6-1 and TRBJ2-3, with TRBD2 identical over 10 bases. After removal of 6 bases from V and 6 bases from J, the junction contained 9 bases not matched to a gene. CDR1 and CDR2 from the germline V gene are MNHNS and SASEGT. The length of the CDR3 is 15 residues. The CDR3 DNA reads TGTGCCAGCAGCGTTCTAGCGGGAGCTTCCGATACGCAGTATTTT. Protein: CASSVLAGASDTQYF.

The genes are TRBV5-1 and TRBJ2-3, with a weak D call TRBD2 (5 bases). The germline V and J ends were trimmed by 4 bases and 2 bases, with 11 bases remaining between them. Germline-derived CDR1 and CDR2 are SGHRS and YFSETQ. This CDR3 comprises 14 residues. CDR3 DNA sequence: TGCGCCAGCAGCCCGGGCGGGTACACAGATACGCAGTATTTT. Translating gives CASSPGGYTDTQYF.

The chain employs TRBV5-1 and TRBJ1-6; TRBD1 might be the D (6 bases). CDR1 is SGHRS, CDR2 YFSETQ, per germline. CDR3 length: 15 amino acids. Trimming left V 6 bases short and J 10 bases short, with 20 bases between. The DNA of the CDR3 is TGCGCCAGCAACCCACAGGGCGCGGATGGATCACCCCTCCACTTT. This sequence encodes CASNPQGADGSPLHF.

This clone was counted only a few times. The genes are TRBV2 and TRBJ2-3, with 11 bases fitting TRBD2. CDR1 is SNHLY and CDR2 is FYNNEI in the germline V gene. CDR3 length: 15 residues. After removal of 4 bases from V and 2 bases from J, the junction contained 2 bases not matched to a gene. The DNA of the CDR3 is TGTGCCAGCAGTGGACTAGCGGGGACCACAGATACGCAGTATTTT. This translates into CASSGLAGTTDTQYF.

V and J are TRBV5-1 and TRBJ1-1; 11 nucleotides match TRBD1. V gave up 3 bases and J gave up 5 bases; unmatched junction bases: 6. The CDR3 has 15 amino acids. Per the germline V gene, CDR1 is SGHRS and CDR2 is YFSETQ. The CDR3 region has the DNA TGCGCCAGCAGCTCAGGACAGGGGGCCAGAACTGAAGCTTTCTTT. Translating it yields CASSSGQGARTEAFF.

The V call is TRBV5-4, the J call TRBJ2-7; D is perhaps TRBD1 (5 bases). The length of the CDR3 is 13 residues. CDR1 and CDR2 (germline): SGHNT, YYREEE (reference sequence). Trimming shortened V by 0 bases and J by 5 bases, and 9 bases separated the two germline ends. The CDR3 spells CASSLVGHDEQYF. CDR3 in DNA: TGTGCCAGCAGCTTGGTTGGACATGACGAGCAGTACTTC.

V usage is TRBV5-1 and J usage is TRBJ2-1; 11 bases map to TRBD2. CDR1 SGHRS and CDR2 YFSETQ come from the germline V gene. V shed 4 bases and J 4 bases; nucleotides not matched to a gene: 4. The CDR3 length is 15 residues. The CDR3 sequence: CASSMTSGTYNEQFF. CDR3 bases: TGCGCCAGCAGCATGACTAGCGGGACGTACAATGAGCAGTTCTTC. Full variable domain (rest looked up from reference TRBV5-1 and TRBJ2-1): KAGVTQTPRYLIKTRGQQVTLSCSPISGHRSVSWYQQTPGQGLQFLFEYFSETQRNKGNFPGRFSGRQFSNSRSEMNVSTLELGDSALYLCASSMTSGTYNEQFFGPGTRLTVL.

This rearrangement joins TRBV28 to TRBJ1-1; D possibly corresponds to TRBD1 (6 bases). The CDR3 runs to 14 residues. V shed 6 bases and J shed 0 bases, with 11 bases lying between them. Looked up from germline, CDR1 is MDHEN and CDR2 is SYDVKM. DNA for the CDR3: TGTGCCAGCAGCCAACAGGGATTGAACACTGAAGCTTTCTTT. This encodes CASSQQGLNTEAFF.

This clone was detected a few times. The CDR3 loop reads CASSDGQGSYEQYF. As DNA, the CDR3 is TGTGCCAGCAGCGACGGACAGGGGTCCTACGAGCAGTACTTC. The chain links TRBV9 to TRBJ2-7; 9 positions match TRBD1. Per the germline V gene, CDR1 is SGDLS and CDR2 is YYNGEE. The CDR3 runs 14 residues. V lost 3 bases, J lost 1 base, and 2 bases stayed unmatched. Full variable domain (remainder filled in from reference TRBV9 and TRBJ2-7): DSGVTQTPKHLITATGQRVTLRCSPRSGDLSVYWYQQSLDQGLQFLIQYYNGEERAKGNILERFSAQQFPDLHSELNLSSLELGDSALYFCASSDGQGSYEQYFGPGTRLTVT.

This chain connects TRBV2 to TRBJ2-7; D is unclear. The V and J ends lost 0 bases and 6 bases respectively, with 9 bases between them. CDR3 size: 13 residues. Germline CDR1 is SNHLY and CDR2 is FYNNEI. The CDR3 nucleotides read TGTGCCAGCAGTGAAGCGCGGTATTTCGAGCAGTACTTC. Its protein is CASSEARYFEQYF.

The V and J genes are TRBV11-2 and TRBJ2-5, with D maybe TRBD2 (7 bases). V lost 5 bases, J lost 2 bases, and 18 bases lay in between. The CDR3 covers 16 residues. Per the germline V gene, CDR1 is SGHAT and CDR2 is FQNNGV. CDR3 bases: TGTGCCAGCAGCCGGCGGGGGCTAGCGGTACAAGAGACCCAGTACTTC. Translation gives CASSRRGLAVQETQYF.

The chain is built from TRBV5-1 and TRBJ2-5; 7 bases are a match to TRBD1. CDR3 length: 14 residues. Germline-derived CDR1 and CDR2 are SGHRS and YFSETQ. Trimming took 2 bases from V and 5 from J; bases not matched to a gene: 6. CDR3 residues: CASSLSGGRETQYF. The DNA of the CDR3 is TGCGCCAGCAGCTTATCAGGGGGACGGGAGACCCAGTACTTC.

The genes are TRBV19 and TRBJ1-3; unclear D gene. The CDR3 is 14 residues long. V was cut by 0 bases and J by 0 bases, with 3 bases left in between. Germline CDR1 is LNHDA and CDR2 is SQIVND (reference sequence). The CDR3 region has the DNA TGTGCCAGTAGTATAGACAACTCTGGAAACACCATATATTTT. This translates into CASSIDNSGNTIYF.

This clone was recorded only once. The rearrangement uses TRBV28 and TRBJ2-3; TRBD2 might be the D (6 bases). The ends were cut back, 3 bases at V and 2 bases at J, with 12 bases in the middle. The CDR3 is made up of 15 amino acids. CDR1 is MDHEN, CDR2 SYDVKM, per germline. CDR3 residues: CASSFRAGDTDTQYF. The CDR3 bases are TGTGCCAGCAGTTTTAGAGCGGGTGACACAGATACGCAGTATTTT.

This clone was seen only a few times. This chain links TRBV2 with TRBJ2-7, with a possible D match to TRBD2 (6 bases). The CDR3 runs 16 residues. V was trimmed by 3 bases and J by 4 bases, leaving 19 bases between them. CDR1 SNHLY and CDR2 FYNNEI come from the germline V gene. The CDR3 region has the DNA TGTGCCAGCAGTGAGTTTAGCGGAGCCTCTGGGTACGAGCAGTACTTC. The encoded protein is CASSEFSGASGYEQYF.

The chain combines TRBV6-1 with TRBJ2-3; D gene ambiguous. The V gene lost 2 bases and the J gene lost 1 base, with 7 bases spanning the gap. Germline values: CDR1 MNHNS, CDR2 SASEGT. The CDR3 is 14 residues long. In nucleotides, the CDR3 is TGTGCCAGCAGTGAAAGCCTTGGCACAGATACGCAGTATTTT. Protein product: CASSESLGTDTQYF.

The V call is TRBV27, the J call TRBJ2-7; D is perhaps TRBD2 (5 bases). V shed 1 base and J shed 5 bases, with 15 bases lying between them. CDR3 length: 15 amino acids. Germline V gives CDR1 MNHEY, CDR2 SMNVEV (reference sequence). CDR3 region: CASSLYAGRRHEQYF. Here the CDR3 DNA reads TGTGCCAGCAGTTTATATGCGGGTCGGCGCCACGAGCAGTACTTC.